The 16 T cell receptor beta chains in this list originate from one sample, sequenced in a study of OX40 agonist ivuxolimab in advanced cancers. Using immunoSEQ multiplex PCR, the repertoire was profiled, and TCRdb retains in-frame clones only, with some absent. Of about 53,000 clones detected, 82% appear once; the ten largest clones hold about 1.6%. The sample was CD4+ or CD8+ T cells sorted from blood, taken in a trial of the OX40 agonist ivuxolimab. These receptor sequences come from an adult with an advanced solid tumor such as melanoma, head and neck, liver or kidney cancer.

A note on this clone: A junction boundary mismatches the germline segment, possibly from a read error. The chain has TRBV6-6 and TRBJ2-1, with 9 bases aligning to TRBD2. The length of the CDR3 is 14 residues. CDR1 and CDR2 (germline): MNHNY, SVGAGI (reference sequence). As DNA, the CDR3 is TGTGCCAGCAGCTACTGGCGGGAGGGCAATGAGCAGTTCTTC. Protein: CASSYWREGNEQFF.

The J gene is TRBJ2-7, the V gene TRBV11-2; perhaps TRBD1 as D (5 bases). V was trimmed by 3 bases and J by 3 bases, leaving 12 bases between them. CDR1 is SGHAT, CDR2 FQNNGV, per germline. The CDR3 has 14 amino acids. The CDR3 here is CASSFRTDIYEQYF. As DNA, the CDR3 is TGTGCCAGCAGCTTCCGGACGGACATCTACGAGCAGTACTTC.

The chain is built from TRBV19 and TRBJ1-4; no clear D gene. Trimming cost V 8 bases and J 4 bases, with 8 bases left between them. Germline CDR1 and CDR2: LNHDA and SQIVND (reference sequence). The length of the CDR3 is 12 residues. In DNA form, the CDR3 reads TGTGCCAGTCGTCTGAGTAATGAAAAACTGTTTTTT. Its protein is CASRLSNEKLFF.

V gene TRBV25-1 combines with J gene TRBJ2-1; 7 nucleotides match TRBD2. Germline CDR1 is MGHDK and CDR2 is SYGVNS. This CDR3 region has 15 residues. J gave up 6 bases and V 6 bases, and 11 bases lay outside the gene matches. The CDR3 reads CASSPGLAEINEQFF. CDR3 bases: TGTGCCAGCAGCCCCGGTCTAGCGGAAATCAATGAGCAGTTCTTC. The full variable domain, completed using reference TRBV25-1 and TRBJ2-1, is EADIYQTPRYLVIGTGKKITLECSQTMGHDKMYWYQQDPGMELHLIHYSYGVNSTEKGDLSSESTVSRIRTEHFPLTLESARPSHTSQYLCASSPGLAEINEQFFGPGTRLTVL.

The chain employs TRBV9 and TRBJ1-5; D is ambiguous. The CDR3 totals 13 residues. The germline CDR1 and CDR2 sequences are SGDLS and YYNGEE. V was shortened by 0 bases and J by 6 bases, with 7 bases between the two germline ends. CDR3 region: CASSVDLGQPQHF. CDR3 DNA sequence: TGTGCCAGCAGCGTAGACCTAGGTCAGCCCCAGCATTTT.

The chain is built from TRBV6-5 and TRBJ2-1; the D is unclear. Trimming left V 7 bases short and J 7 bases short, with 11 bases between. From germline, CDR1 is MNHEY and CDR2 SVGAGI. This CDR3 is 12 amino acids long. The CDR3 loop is CASTSRGNEQFF. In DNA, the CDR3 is TGTGCCAGCACCTCCAGAGGAAATGAGCAGTTCTTC.

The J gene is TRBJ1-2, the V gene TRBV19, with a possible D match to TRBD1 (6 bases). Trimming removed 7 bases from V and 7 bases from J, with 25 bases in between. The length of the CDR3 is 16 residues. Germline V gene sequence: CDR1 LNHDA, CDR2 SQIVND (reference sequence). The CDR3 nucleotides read TGTGCCAGTACAACTCTACGGGACATCCAAAGGAGTGGCTACACCTTC. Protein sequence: CASTTLRDIQRSGYTF.

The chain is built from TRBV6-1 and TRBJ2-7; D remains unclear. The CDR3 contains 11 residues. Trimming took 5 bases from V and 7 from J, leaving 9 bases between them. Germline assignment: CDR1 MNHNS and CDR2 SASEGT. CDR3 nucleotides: TGTGCCAGCAGTAGTATGGGAGAGCAGTACTTC. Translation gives CASSSMGEQYF.

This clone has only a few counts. The CDR3 sequence: CASSWGQDQPQHF. The CDR3 DNA is TGTGCCAGCAGCTGGGGACAGGATCAGCCCCAGCATTTT. This chain uses TRBV7-6 with TRBJ1-5, with TRBD1 matching over 8 bases. The CDR3 consists of 13 residues. The V and J ends lost 4 bases and 5 bases, in that order; junction bases with no gene match: 1. Germline lookup yields CDR1 SGHVS and CDR2 FNYEAQ.

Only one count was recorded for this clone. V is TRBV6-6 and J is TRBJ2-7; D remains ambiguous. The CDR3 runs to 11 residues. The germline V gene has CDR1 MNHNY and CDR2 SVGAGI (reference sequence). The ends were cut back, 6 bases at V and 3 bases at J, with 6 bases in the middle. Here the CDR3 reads CASRTLYEQYF. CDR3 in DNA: TGTGCCAGCAGGACCCTCTACGAGCAGTACTTC.

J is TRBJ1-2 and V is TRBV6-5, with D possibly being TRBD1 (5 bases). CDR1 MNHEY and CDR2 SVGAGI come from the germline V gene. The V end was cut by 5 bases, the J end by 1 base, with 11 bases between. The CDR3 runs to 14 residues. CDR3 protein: CASSPGGNNYGYTF. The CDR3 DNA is TGTGCCAGCAGTCCCGGGGGTAATAACTATGGCTACACCTTC.

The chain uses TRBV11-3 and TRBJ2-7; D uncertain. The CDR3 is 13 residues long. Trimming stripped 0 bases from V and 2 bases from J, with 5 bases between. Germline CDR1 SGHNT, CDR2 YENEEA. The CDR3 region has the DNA TGTGCCAGCAGCTTAGATGACGCCTACGAGCAGTACTTC. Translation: CASSLDDAYEQYF.

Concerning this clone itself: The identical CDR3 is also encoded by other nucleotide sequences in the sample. The CDR3 loop is CASSLQGGNQPQHF. CDR3 bases: TGTGCCAGCAGCTTACAGGGGGGTAATCAGCCCCAGCATTTT. The chain is built from TRBV7-2 and TRBJ1-5, with TRBD1 identical over 7 bases. The CDR3 loop spans 14 amino acids. The V segment lost 2 bases and the J segment 4 bases; nucleotides outside the gene matches: 2. Germline CDR1 reads SGHTA; CDR2 reads FQGNSA.

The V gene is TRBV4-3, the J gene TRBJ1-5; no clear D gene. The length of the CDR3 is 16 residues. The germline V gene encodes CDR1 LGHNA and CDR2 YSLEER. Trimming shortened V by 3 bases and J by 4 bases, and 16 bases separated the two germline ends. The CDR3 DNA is TGCGCCAGCAGCCAGGCGTATGGGAGGCGAAATCAGCCCCAGCATTTT. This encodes CASSQAYGRRNQPQHF.

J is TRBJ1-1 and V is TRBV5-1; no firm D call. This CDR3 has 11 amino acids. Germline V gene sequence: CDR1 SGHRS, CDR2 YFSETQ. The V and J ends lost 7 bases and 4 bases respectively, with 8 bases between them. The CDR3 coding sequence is TGCGCCAGCCGTGAGGGCACTGAAGCTTTCTTT. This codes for CASREGTEAFF.

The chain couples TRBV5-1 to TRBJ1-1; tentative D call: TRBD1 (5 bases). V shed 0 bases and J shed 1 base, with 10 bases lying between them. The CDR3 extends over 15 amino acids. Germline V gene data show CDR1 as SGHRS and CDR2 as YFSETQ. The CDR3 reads CASSLGRDWNTEAFF. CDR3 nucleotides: TGCGCCAGCAGCTTGGGCCGGGACTGGAACACTGAAGCTTTCTTT.